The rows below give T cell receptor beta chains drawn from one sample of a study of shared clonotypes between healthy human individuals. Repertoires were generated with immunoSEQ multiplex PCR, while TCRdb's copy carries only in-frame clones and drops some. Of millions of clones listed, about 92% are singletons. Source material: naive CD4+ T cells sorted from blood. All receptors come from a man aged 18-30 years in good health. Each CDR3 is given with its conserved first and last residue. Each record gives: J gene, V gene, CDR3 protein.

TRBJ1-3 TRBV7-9 CASSRLSTGALSNTIYF
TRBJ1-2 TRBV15 CATSREPGQGNYGYTF
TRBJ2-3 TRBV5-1 CASSLEGSRTSDDTQYF
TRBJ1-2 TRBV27 CASRPGGGLRGYTF
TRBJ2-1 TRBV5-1 CASSFSLAGYNEQFF
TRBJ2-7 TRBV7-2 CASSLGPPGEQYF
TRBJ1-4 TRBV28 CASSPWTGLAKLFF
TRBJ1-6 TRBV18 CASSPYNSPLHF
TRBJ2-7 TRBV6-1 CASTDRGVYEQYF
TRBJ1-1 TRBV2 CATRRATEAFF
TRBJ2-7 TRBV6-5 CASSYREFYEQYF
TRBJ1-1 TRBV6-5 CASSDRPMNTEAFF
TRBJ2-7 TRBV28 CASSLPGTVGHEQYF
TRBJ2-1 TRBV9 CASSDQGDSYNEQFF
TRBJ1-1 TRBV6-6 CASTSTTEAFF
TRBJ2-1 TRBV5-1 CASSPRTGLNEQFF
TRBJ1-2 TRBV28 CASSAGQGVTNYGYTF
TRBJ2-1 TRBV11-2 CASSLGGRGNEQFF
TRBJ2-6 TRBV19 CASTPGNSGANVLTF
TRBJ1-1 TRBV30 CAWSVWGPGTEAFF
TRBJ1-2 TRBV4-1 CASSQGPGTNYGYTF
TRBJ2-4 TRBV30 CAWSPGENIQYF
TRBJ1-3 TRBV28 CASSLGGGGGNTIYF
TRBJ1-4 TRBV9 CASSVAQGATNEKLFF
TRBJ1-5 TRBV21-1 CASSKKRGPGGCDQPQHF
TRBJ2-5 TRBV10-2 CASSRPVGSLDWETQYF
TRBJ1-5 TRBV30 CAWKRGNQPQHF
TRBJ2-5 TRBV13 CASSSGGETQYF
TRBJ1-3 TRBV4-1 CASSHVGQGRMHTIYF
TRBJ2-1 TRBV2 CASSSLNEQFF
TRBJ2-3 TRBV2 CASNSLPTSGGRADTQYF
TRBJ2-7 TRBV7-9 CASSEGPGQYF
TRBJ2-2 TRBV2 CASTEGGSYTGELFF
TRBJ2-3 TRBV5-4 CASSLTGALTDTQYF
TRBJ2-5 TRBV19 CASTRWGHPQETQYF
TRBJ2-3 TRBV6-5 CASSSGTRADTQYF
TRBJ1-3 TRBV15 CATSSWPSGNTIYF
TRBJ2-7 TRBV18 CASSPGTGGSYEQYF
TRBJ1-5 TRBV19 CASSGGVRQPQHF
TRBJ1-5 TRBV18 CASSPGRNQPQHF
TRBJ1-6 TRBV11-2 CASSFSRETNSPLHF
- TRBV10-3 CAISGQDRGYEQYF
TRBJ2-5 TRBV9 CASSVGPARGETQYF
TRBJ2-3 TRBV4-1 CASSIVSTDTQYF
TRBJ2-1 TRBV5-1 CASSLVPGSLNEQFF
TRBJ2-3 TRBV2 CASSKTSSTDTQYF
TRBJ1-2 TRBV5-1 CASSSQGQGAVGYTF
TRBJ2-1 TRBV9 CASREPRTSGGAAEQFF
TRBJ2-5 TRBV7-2 CASSLFRETQYF
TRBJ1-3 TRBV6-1 CASSEAKTGQGNTIYF
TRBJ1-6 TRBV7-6 CASSLKVVNSPLHF
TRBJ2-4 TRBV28 CASSRDSGPQYF
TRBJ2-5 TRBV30 CAWSSVPGGVRETQYF
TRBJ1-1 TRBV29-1 CSVGQGNAEAFF
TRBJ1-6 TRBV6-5 CASSPGSGNSPLHF
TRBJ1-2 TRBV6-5 CASSSLDRGNGYTF
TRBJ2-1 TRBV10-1 CASSRSTGEQFF
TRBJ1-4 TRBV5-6 CASSLYGRSTNEKLFF